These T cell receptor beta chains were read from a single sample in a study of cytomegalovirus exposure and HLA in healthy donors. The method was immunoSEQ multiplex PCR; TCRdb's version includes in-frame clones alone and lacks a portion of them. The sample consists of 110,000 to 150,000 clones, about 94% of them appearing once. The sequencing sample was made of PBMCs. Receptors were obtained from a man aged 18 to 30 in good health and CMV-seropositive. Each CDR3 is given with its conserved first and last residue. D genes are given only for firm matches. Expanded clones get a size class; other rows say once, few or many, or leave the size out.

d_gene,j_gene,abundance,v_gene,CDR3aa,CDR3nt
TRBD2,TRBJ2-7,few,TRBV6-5,CASSTQRLAGNEQYF,TGTGCCAGCAGTACCCAGCGGCTAGCGGGAAACGAGCAGTACTTC
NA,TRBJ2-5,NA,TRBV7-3,CASSLILSETQYF,TGTGCCAGCAGCTTAATATTGTCAGAGACCCAGTACTTC
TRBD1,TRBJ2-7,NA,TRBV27,CASRGTGGTLLQYF,TGTGCCAGCAGGGGGACAGGGGGCACTTTATTGCAGTACTTC
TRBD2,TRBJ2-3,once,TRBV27,CASSRTSGRAEDTQYF,TGTGCCAGCAGTAGGACTAGCGGGAGGGCCGAAGATACGCAGTATTTT
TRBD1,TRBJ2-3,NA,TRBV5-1,CASSQGQSTDTQYF,TGCGCCAGCAGCCAGGGACAGTCCACAGATACGCAGTATTTT
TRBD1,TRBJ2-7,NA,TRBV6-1,CASRRGTGGNEQYF,TGTGCCAGCAGGAGAGGGACAGGGGGCAACGAGCAGTACTTC
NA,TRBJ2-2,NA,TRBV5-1,CASSRPDTGELFF,TGCGCCAGCAGCCGTCCGGACACCGGGGAGCTGTTTTTT
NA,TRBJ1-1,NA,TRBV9,CASSVVGESAEAFF,TGTGCCAGCAGCGTAGTCGGTGAGAGCGCTGAAGCTTTCTTT
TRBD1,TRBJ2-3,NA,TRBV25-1,CASSESMDRGDTQYF,TGTGCCAGCAGTGAATCGATGGACAGGGGAGATACGCAGTATTTT
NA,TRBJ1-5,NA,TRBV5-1,CASSPRGQPVIKQPQHF,TGCGCCAGCAGCCCTCGCGGACAGCCCGTTATTAAGCAGCCCCAGCATTTT
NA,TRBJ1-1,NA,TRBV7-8,CASSPPRGSDTEAFF,TGTGCCAGCAGCCCCCCCCGGGGGAGCGACACTGAAGCTTTCTTT
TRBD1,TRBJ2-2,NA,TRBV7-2,CASSWWTGGANTGELFF,TGTGCCAGCAGCTGGTGGACAGGGGGGGCGAACACCGGGGAGCTGTTTTTT
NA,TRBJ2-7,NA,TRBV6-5,CASSLQEYSYEQYF,TGTGCCAGCAGTTTACAGGAGTATTCCTACGAGCAGTACTTC
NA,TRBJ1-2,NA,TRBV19,CASSIALKDSIYGYTF,TGTGCCAGTAGTATCGCCCTTAAAGACAGTATCTATGGCTACACCTTC
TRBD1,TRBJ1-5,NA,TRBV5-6,CASSLGTGVFQPQHF,TGTGCCAGCAGCTTGGGAACAGGGGTGTTTCAGCCCCAGCATTTT
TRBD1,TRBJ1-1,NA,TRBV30,CAWRLTGAGTEAFF,TGTGCCTGGCGACTGACAGGGGCGGGGACTGAAGCTTTCTTT
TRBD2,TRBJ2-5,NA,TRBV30,CAWTRGGLLQETQYF,TGTGCCTGGACCCGGGGGGGGCTCTTACAAGAGACCCAGTACTTC
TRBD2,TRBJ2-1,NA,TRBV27,CASSSPRTSVNEQFF,TGTGCCAGCAGTTCCCCCCGGACTAGCGTCAATGAGCAGTTCTTC
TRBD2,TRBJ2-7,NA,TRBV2,CASSPGLAGVGQYF,TGTGCCAGCAGCCCGGGACTAGCGGGAGTTGGGCAGTACTTC
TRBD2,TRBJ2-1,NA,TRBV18,CASSNGRVNEQFF,TGTGCCAGCTCAAATGGGAGGGTCAATGAGCAGTTCTTC
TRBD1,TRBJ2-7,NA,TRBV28,CASSFPRTGEGEEQYF,TGTGCCAGCAGTTTCCCCCGGACAGGGGAAGGCGAAGAGCAGTACTTC
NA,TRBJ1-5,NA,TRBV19,CASSIDVGGNQPQHF,TGTGCCAGTAGTATAGATGTAGGGGGTAATCAGCCCCAGCATTTT
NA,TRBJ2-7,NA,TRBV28,CASSFPRTGMNSEEQYF,TGTGCCAGCAGTTTCCCACGCACCGGGATGAATTCGGAGGAGCAGTACTTC
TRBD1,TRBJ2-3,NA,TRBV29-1,CSVENTGATTDTQYF,TGCAGCGTTGAAAATACAGGGGCCACCACAGATACGCAGTATTTT
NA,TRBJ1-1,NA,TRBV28,CASSLTGGLNTEAFF,TGTGCCAGCAGTTTAACGGGGGGGTTGAACACTGAAGCTTTCTTT
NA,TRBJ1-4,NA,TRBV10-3,CAIRDVTEQKLFF,TGTGCCATCAGAGATGTGACAGAACAAAAACTGTTTTTT
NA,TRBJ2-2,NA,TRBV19,CASRRRENTGELFF,TGTGCCAGTAGGCGGCGGGAGAACACCGGGGAGCTGTTTTTT
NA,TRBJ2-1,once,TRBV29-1,CSVEYSGSYNEQFF,TGCAGCGTTGAATACAGCGGTAGCTACAATGAGCAGTTCTTC
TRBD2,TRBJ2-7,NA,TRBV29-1,CSVRLAGHDEQYF,TGCAGCGTAAGACTAGCGGGACATGACGAGCAGTACTTC